This entry is about one T cell receptor beta chain. Antigen specificity is unknown. The sample belongs to a study of T cell responses to AZD1222 COVID-19 vaccine. Some clones are missing from TCRdb's copy, which holds only in-frame ones; the method was immunoSEQ multiplex PCR. The sample records about 160,000 clones, 92% being singletons. The study, taken as a whole, reports: Two AZD1222 doses significantly raised spike-specific TCR breadth and depth over controls.

The CDR3 contains 18 residues. Unmatched junction bases numbered 14, after V lost 3 bases and J lost 7 bases. CDR1 is MDHEN, CDR2 SYDVKM, per germline. This sequence was found in an adult who received the AZD1222 COVID-19 vaccine. Specimen: peripheral blood, collected 28 days after the second AZD1222 dose. V gene TRBV28 combines with J gene TRBJ2-5; 13 nucleotides line up with TRBD2. The CDR3 spells CASSFLQRTSGSRGTQYF. The CDR3 DNA sequence: TGTGCCAGCAGTTTCCTACAAAGGACTAGCGGGAGCCGCGGGACCCAGTACTTC.